The 23 T cell receptor beta chains below were found in one sample sequenced in a study of cytomegalovirus exposure and HLA in healthy donors (dated by TCRdb to the late 2010s). The method behind the library was the immunoSEQ multiplex PCR assay. The multiplex PCR relied on a mix of 60 forward primers for TCR Vbeta segments and 13 reverse primers for TCR Jbeta segments. In TCRdb, the immuneACCESS table is reduced to in-frame sequences with V and J assigned. These tables do not hold every clone; where another copy was compared, an unresolved V gene accounts for under half, and the others remain unexplained. Across this sample there are roughly 99,000 clones, with 81% seen only once. The ten biggest clones cover approximately 2.4% of the sample. The sequenced sample was PBMCs. The source of these receptors is a man in his thirties or forties in good health and CMV-seronegative.

In this sample, this clone turned up once. This chain's CDR3 is CASSSEETQYF. CDR3 in DNA: TGTGCCAGCAGTTCGGAAGAGACCCAGTACTTC. The genes are TRBV6-5 and TRBJ2-5; D is undetermined. The CDR3 covers 11 residues. Between the trimmed V and J ends, which lost 4 bases and 3 bases, there was a span of 3 bases. Germline values: CDR1 MNHEY, CDR2 SVGAGI.

The rearrangement links TRBV20-1 to TRBJ1-2; unclear D gene. Germline V gene sequence: CDR1 DFQATT, CDR2 SNEGSKA (reference sequence). This CDR3 contains 11 residues. Trimming took off 5 bases at V and 9 bases at J, with 13 bases between the two ends. CDR3 protein: CSALVGSRYTF. The CDR3 DNA sequence: TGCAGTGCTCTCGTTGGCAGTCGCTACACCTTC.

The genes are TRBV12-5 and TRBJ2-5; tentatively, D is TRBD2 (6 bases). The J call may be incorrect, as the DNA end agrees better with TRBJ2-7. Germline V gene lookup returns CDR1 LGHNT and CDR2 FRNRAP. The CDR3 is 16 residues long. The CDR3 region is CASGLDPGLGFYEQYF. DNA of the CDR3: TGTGCTAGTGGTTTGGACCCGGGACTGGGGTTCTACGAGCAGTACTTC.

This clone was counted a single time. J is TRBJ1-2 and V is TRBV28, with D uncertain. CDR1 and CDR2 from the germline V gene are MDHEN and SYDVKM. CDR3 size: 14 residues. The V gene lost 4 bases and the J gene lost 4 bases, with 13 bases spanning the gap. This chain's CDR3 is CASSSPGRVYGYTF. CDR3 DNA sequence: TGTGCCAGCAGTTCCCCGGGAAGGGTCTATGGCTACACCTTC.

The rearrangement joins TRBV7-9 to TRBJ1-1, with D perhaps TRBD1 (5 bases). Germline values: CDR1 SEHNR, CDR2 FQNEAQ (reference sequence). There are 13 residues in the CDR3. The V gene lost 5 bases and the J gene lost 4 bases, with 11 bases spanning the gap. CDR3 nucleotide sequence: TGTGCCAGCAGCAGTCAGGGAGGCACTGAAGCTTTCTTT. Protein product: CASSSQGGTEAFF.

The chain joins TRBV4-1 to TRBJ1-5; D call uncertain. Between the trimmed V and J ends, which lost 0 bases and 11 bases, there was a span of 5 bases. Germline CDR1 and CDR2: MGHRA and YSYEKL. This CDR3 comprises 11 residues. The CDR3 loop is CASSQDRSQHF. The CDR3 nucleotides are TGCGCCAGCAGCCAAGACAGGTCCCAGCATTTT.

The chain joins TRBV19 to TRBJ1-2; perhaps TRBD1 as D (5 bases). This CDR3 has 12 residues. Trimming took 11 bases from V and 6 from J, leaving 16 bases between them. Germline-derived CDR1 and CDR2 are LNHDA and SQIVND (reference sequence). This chain's CDR3 is CAGGGFEDGYTF. The CDR3 DNA reads as TGTGCCGGTGGGGGGTTTGAGGATGGCTACACCTTC.

This chain uses TRBV7-8 with TRBJ1-1; D is possibly TRBD1 (5 bases). The ends were cut back, 1 base at V and 1 base at J, with 7 bases in the middle. The germline CDR1 and CDR2 sequences are SGHVS and FQNEAQ. The CDR3 spans 14 residues. CDR3 nucleotide sequence: TGTGCCAGCAGCTTAGTGGGGGGGAACACTGAAGCTTTCTTT. Protein product: CASSLVGGNTEAFF.

This clone was observed a handful of times. One junction end does not reproduce the germline sequence, and a read error may be involved. This chain connects TRBV7-7 to TRBJ2-5; weak D call: TRBD1 (5 bases). The CDR3 totals 12 residues. Germline loops: CDR1 SSHAT, CDR2 FNYEAQ (reference sequence). The CDR3 reads CASSPGRETQYF. For the CDR3, the DNA is TGTGCTAGCAGCCCAGGGCGAGAGACCCAGTACTTC.

V is TRBV30 and J is TRBJ1-2, with TRBD1 matching 9 bases. CDR3 length: 17 amino acids. V shed 6 bases and J 4 bases; nucleotides not matched to a gene: 18. The V gene's germline CDR1 is GTSNPN and CDR2 SVGIG (reference sequence). CDR3 in amino acids: CACIKASGTGNFYGYTF. The CDR3 DNA is TGTGCCTGCATAAAGGCCTCCGGGACAGGGAATTTCTATGGCTACACCTTC.

The rearrangement joins TRBV9 to TRBJ1-4; no clear D gene. The V gene's germline CDR1 is SGDLS and CDR2 YYNGEE. Trimming cost V 1 base and J 0 bases, with 4 bases left between them. This CDR3 spans 14 amino acids. CDR3 in amino acids: CASSVSATNEKLFF. Written as DNA, the CDR3 is TGTGCCAGCAGCGTATCCGCAACTAATGAAAAACTGTTTTTT. The full variable domain, completed using reference TRBV9 and TRBJ1-4, is DSGVTQTPKHLITATGQRVTLRCSPRSGDLSVYWYQQSLDQGLQFLIQYYNGEERAKGNILERFSAQQFPDLHSELNLSSLELGDSALYFCASSVSATNEKLFFGSGTQLSVL.

The rearrangement joins TRBV9 to TRBJ2-3, with a weak D call TRBD2 (5 bases). The CDR3 sequence is 14 residues long. In germline, CDR1 is SGDLS, CDR2 YYNGEE. Trimming took 2 bases from V and 6 from J, leaving 13 bases between them. The CDR3 reads CASSVDFSSDTQYF. As DNA, the CDR3 is TGTGCCAGCAGCGTGGACTTCAGTTCGGATACGCAGTATTTT.

This chain connects TRBV21-1 to TRBJ1-2; the table's D call of TRBD1 was not tested on the DNA. TRBV21-1 is shown as a pseudogene. The CDR3 has 13 amino acids. The CDR3 protein is CASSKGQSYGYTF. In DNA form, the CDR3 reads TGTGCCAGCAGCAAAGGACAGAGCTATGGCTACACCTTC.

This clone was detected only a few times. The V and J genes are TRBV9 and TRBJ2-1, with unresolved D. Germline loops: CDR1 SGDLS, CDR2 YYNGEE. This CDR3 is 11 amino acids long. Trimming removed 4 bases from V and 6 bases from J, with 5 bases in between. DNA of the CDR3: TGTGCCAGCAGCTCCCTCAATGAGCAGTTCTTC. As protein: CASSSLNEQFF.

The chain employs TRBV4-1 and TRBJ2-2; 10 nucleotides align to TRBD2. The V segment lost 3 bases and the J segment 6 bases; nucleotides outside the gene matches: 7. From germline, CDR1 is MGHRA and CDR2 YSYEKL. The CDR3 has 16 residues. In DNA, the CDR3 is TGCGCCAGCAGCCACTCCACTAGCGGGGTAGCCGGGGAGCTGTTTTTT. It yields the protein CASSHSTSGVAGELFF.

The J gene is TRBJ2-2, the V gene TRBV9; the match to TRBD1 covers 9 bases. With 3 bases clipped from V and 5 bases from J, the junction kept 5 bases outside the gene matches. This CDR3 region has 15 residues. Per the germline V gene, CDR1 is SGDLS and CDR2 is YYNGEE. The CDR3 loop is CASSADRGRTGELFF. Here the CDR3 DNA reads TGTGCCAGCAGCGCGGACAGGGGTAGGACCGGGGAGCTGTTTTTT.

Here the CDR3 reads CASSSPVGANVLTF. DNA of the CDR3: TGTGCCAGCAGCTCCCCGGTTGGGGCCAACGTCCTGACTTTC. The chain employs TRBV7-3 and TRBJ2-6, with unresolved D. The germline V gene has CDR1 SGHTA and CDR2 FQGTGA. Trimming took 4 bases from V and 3 from J, leaving 7 bases between them. This CDR3 comprises 14 residues.

This rearrangement joins TRBV27 to TRBJ1-4; the D gene is possibly TRBD1 (5 bases). V shed 10 bases and J shed 4 bases, with 13 bases lying between them. Germline V gives CDR1 MNHEY, CDR2 SMNVEV (reference sequence). The CDR3 consists of 13 residues. The CDR3 sequence is CATAGLNNEKLFF. The CDR3 DNA reads as TGTGCCACCGCGGGACTTAATAATGAAAAACTGTTTTTT.

The gene calls are TRBV19 and TRBJ2-7; D not certain. Per germline, CDR1 LNHDA and CDR2 SQIVND (reference sequence). The CDR3 has 10 amino acids. Trimming stripped 10 bases from V and 3 bases from J, with 7 bases between. The CDR3 sequence is CANAVYEQYF. The CDR3 region has the DNA TGTGCCAACGCGGTCTACGAGCAGTACTTC.

The chain carries TRBV6-6 and TRBJ2-1; D is perhaps TRBD2 (6 bases). V lost 8 bases, J lost 8 bases, and 19 bases lay in between. CDR3 length equals 14 residues. The germline CDR1 and CDR2 sequences are MNHNY and SVGAGI (reference sequence). CDR3 sequence (DNA): TGTGCCAGCTCACCCGGGGGAGAATCCGATGAGCAGTTCTTC. Its translation is CASSPGGESDEQFF.

The chain joins TRBV30 to TRBJ2-1, with TRBD2 identical over 7 bases. There are 11 residues in the CDR3. From germline, CDR1 is GTSNPN and CDR2 SVGIG (reference sequence). J was trimmed by 15 bases and V by 3 bases; bases with no gene match: 8. Here the CDR3 DNA reads TGTGCCTGGAGCCCCGGGGGGATGGGGTTCTTC. Translation gives CAWSPGGMGFF.

The chain links TRBV5-1 to TRBJ1-4; D gene ambiguous. CDR3 size: 13 residues. V gave up 7 bases and J gave up 4 bases, with 11 bases separating them. Per germline, CDR1 SGHRS and CDR2 YFSETQ. CDR3 protein: CASQASRNEKLFF. The CDR3, as DNA: TGCGCCAGCCAGGCCAGCCGTAATGAAAAACTGTTTTTT.

V is TRBV28 and J is TRBJ1-2; 8 bases map to TRBD1. The CDR3 loop spans 18 amino acids. Losses at the gene ends were 4 bases for V and 4 bases for J; bases not matched to a gene: 17. Looked up from germline, CDR1 is MDHEN and CDR2 is SYDVKM. The CDR3 DNA is TGTGCCAGCAGTTCAGGTGTTCAATTCGGGACAGGAGTCTATGGCTACACCTTC. Protein sequence: CASSSGVQFGTGVYGYTF.